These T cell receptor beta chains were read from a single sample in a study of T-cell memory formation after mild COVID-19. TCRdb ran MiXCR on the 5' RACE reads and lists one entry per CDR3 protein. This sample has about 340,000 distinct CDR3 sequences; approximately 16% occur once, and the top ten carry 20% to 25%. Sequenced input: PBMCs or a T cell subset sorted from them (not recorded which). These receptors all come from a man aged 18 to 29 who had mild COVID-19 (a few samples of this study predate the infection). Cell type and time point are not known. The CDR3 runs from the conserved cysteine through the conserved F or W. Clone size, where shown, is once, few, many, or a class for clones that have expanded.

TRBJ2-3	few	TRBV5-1	CASSLGHNTDTQYF
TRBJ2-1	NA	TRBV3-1	CASSPGGGQGLNEQFF
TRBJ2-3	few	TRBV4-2	CASSQDRLAGARVDTQYF
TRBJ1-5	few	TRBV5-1	CASSLGGAGWDQPQHF
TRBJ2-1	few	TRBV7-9	CASSHSIGTSGGHEQFF
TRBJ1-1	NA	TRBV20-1	CSARDAYPEAFF
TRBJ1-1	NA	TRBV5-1	CASSPRGHDNTEAFF
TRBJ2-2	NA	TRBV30	CAWTGYGTGELFF
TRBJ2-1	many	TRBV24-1	CATSDYGTGNEQFF
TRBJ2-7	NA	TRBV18	CASSPDVLRGEQYF
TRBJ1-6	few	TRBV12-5	CASGFEQGAQRSPLHF
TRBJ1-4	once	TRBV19	CAAGTGEKLFF
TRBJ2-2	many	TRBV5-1	CASRPKPTGELFF
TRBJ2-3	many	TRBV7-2	CASTFQVTDTQYF
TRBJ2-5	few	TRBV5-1	CASSLGRRFEETQYF
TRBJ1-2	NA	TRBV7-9	CASTRPGNERGYTF
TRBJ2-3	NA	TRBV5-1	CASSLAVSTDTQYF
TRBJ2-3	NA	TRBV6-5	CASSRAAPSTDTQYF
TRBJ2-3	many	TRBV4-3	CASSQDTAGGLITDTQYF
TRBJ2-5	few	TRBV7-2	CASSFSFDRGRGETQYF
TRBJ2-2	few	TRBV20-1	CSARGGLAGPGELFF
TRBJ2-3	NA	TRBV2	CASRAGTTSTDTQYF
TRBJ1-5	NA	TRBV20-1	CSAREAMRQPQHF
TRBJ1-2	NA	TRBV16	CASSHDRSSGYTF
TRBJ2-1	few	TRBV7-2	CASSLGRGASNEQFF
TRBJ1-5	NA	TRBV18	CASSGAFNQPQHF
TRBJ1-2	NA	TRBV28	CASSLFSRALGYTF
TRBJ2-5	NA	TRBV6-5	CASSYSGVAGTQYF
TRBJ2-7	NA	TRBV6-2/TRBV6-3	CASRPRTSRSYEQYF
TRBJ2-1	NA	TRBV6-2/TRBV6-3	CASSLYRYNEQFF
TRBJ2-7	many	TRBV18	CASSPAGAGVLYEQYF
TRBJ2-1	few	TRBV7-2	CASSFSGTDTFYNEQFF
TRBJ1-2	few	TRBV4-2	CASSQGVSLNYGYTF
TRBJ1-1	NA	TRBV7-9	CASSAGGEDTEAFF
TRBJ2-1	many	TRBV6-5	CASRPDWSSYNEQFF
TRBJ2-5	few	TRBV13	CASSGRDGEETQYF
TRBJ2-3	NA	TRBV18	CASSPERGVAPTDTQYF